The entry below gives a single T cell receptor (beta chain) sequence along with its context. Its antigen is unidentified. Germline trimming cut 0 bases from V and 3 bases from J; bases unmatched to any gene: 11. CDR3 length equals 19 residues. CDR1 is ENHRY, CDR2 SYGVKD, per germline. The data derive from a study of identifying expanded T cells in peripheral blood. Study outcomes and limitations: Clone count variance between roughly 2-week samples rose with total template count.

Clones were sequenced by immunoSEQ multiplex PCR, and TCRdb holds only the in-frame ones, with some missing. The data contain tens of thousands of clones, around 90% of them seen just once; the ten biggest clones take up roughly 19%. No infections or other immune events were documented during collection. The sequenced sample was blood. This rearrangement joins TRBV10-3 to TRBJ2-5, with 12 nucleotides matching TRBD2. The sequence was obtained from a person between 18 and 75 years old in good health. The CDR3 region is CAISESGLAGGLVEETQYF. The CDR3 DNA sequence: TGTGCCATCAGTGAGTCTGGCCTAGCGGGGGGGCTGGTTGAAGAGACCCAGTACTTC.